The 8 T cell receptor beta chains presented below share a single source sample, sequenced in a study of shared clonotypes between healthy human individuals. Naivety among CD8 cells was defined by CD45RO negativity and positive CCR7 selection, thereby excluding terminally differentiated effector memory CD45RA+ cells. Profiling relied on immunoSEQ multiplex PCR, and the TCRdb table lists in-frame clones only, not all of them. Of 560,000 or so clones listed, about 96% are singletons. The sample comprised naive CD8+ T cells sorted from blood. The receptors here all came from a woman in her 30s in good health.

As to this clone: The junction shows a germline mismatch at one end, possibly a read error. The chain employs TRBV13 and TRBJ2-7; 9 bases are shared with TRBD1. This CDR3 contains 14 residues. Germline V lookup: CDR1 PRHDT, CDR2 FYEKMQ (reference sequence). CDR3 bases: TGCGCCAGCAGCCAGCCGGGACAGGGATTCGAGCAGTACTTC. As protein: CASSQPGQGFEQYF.

CDR3 amino acids: CASSLKISGYEQYF. CDR3 in DNA: TGTGCCAGCAGCTTAAAAATTTCCGGCTACGAGCAGTACTTC. J is TRBJ2-7 and V is TRBV7-9; D gene unclear. The V gene lost 2 bases and the J gene lost 3 bases, with 11 bases spanning the gap. The CDR3 spans 14 residues. CDR1 is SEHNR, CDR2 FQNEAQ, per germline (reference sequence).

The chain employs TRBV5-1 and TRBJ1-4; D not certain. The CDR3 loop spans 13 amino acids. V dropped 1 base and J dropped 8 bases, with 9 bases sitting between them. CDR1 SGHRS and CDR2 YFSETQ come from the germline V gene. The CDR3, as DNA: TGCGCCAGCAGCTTGCCGGATGACGAAAAACTGTTTTTT. Translating gives CASSLPDDEKLFF.

CDR3 in DNA: TGTGCCAGCAGCTTAAGTGTTAATGAGCAGTTCTTC. It specifies CASSLSVNEQFF. The gene calls are TRBV5-8 and TRBJ2-1; D is unresolved. Per the germline V gene, CDR1 is SGHTS and CDR2 is YDEGEE. The CDR3 has 12 amino acids. The V and J ends lost 2 bases and 7 bases respectively, with 7 bases between them. The full variable domain, rest sourced from reference TRBV5-8 and TRBJ2-1, is EAGVTQSPTHLIKTRGQQATLRCSPISGHTSVYWYQQALGLGLQFLLWYDEGEERNRGNFPPRFSGRQFPNYSSELNVNALELEDSALYLCASSLSVNEQFFGPGTRLTVL.

The chain couples TRBV13 to TRBJ2-7; possible D gene TRBD2, 7 bases. Germline V lookup: CDR1 PRHDT, CDR2 FYEKMQ (reference sequence). Between the trimmed V and J ends, which lost 1 base and 5 bases, there was a span of 24 bases. The CDR3 loop spans 18 amino acids. In nucleotides, the CDR3 is TGTGCCAGCAGCTTAGTAGGGGGTATAGGCGGGAGTAACAACGAGCAGTACTTC. It codes for CASSLVGGIGGSNNEQYF. The whole variable domain, remainder taken from reference TRBV13 and TRBJ2-7, is AAGVIQSPRHLIKEKRETATLKCYPIPRHDTVYWYQQGPGQDPQFLISFYEKMQSDKGSIPDRFSAQQFSDYHSELNMSSLELGDSALYFCASSLVGGIGGSNNEQYFGPGTRLTVT.

The chain links TRBV4-1 to TRBJ1-1; 9 bases map to TRBD1. Germline V gives CDR1 MGHRA, CDR2 YSYEKL. The CDR3 sequence is 16 residues long. The V gene end was trimmed by 1 base and the J gene end by 5 bases; junction bases not matched to a gene: 8. The CDR3 sequence: CASSQVQGAVGTEAFF. CDR3 bases: TGCGCCAGCAGCCAAGTACAGGGGGCAGTGGGTACTGAAGCTTTCTTT.

The chain joins TRBV6-1 to TRBJ1-1; D ambiguous. The CDR3 consists of 14 residues. The germline V gene encodes CDR1 MNHNS and CDR2 SASEGT. V shed 6 bases and J shed 5 bases, with 16 bases lying between them. As DNA, the CDR3 is TGTGCCAGCAGGGGAGCATTTAGTCAGACTGAAGCTTTCTTT. As protein: CASRGAFSQTEAFF.

The rearrangement joins TRBV19 to TRBJ1-1; 12 bases fit TRBD1. The CDR3 covers 15 residues. Germline CDR1 is LNHDA and CDR2 is SQIVND (reference sequence). The J segment lost 6 bases and the V segment lost 9 bases, leaving 11 bases of the junction unmatched. CDR3 in amino acids: CASAPGTGGLAEAFF. CDR3 DNA: TGTGCCAGCGCCCCCGGGACAGGGGGCTTGGCTGAAGCTTTCTTT.